One and the same sample provided the 22 T cell receptor beta chains below, sequenced in a study of blood T cell repertoires in COVID-19. Sequenced by immunoSEQ multiplex PCR; TCRdb stores in-frame clones only, minus some. The sample holds 250,000 to 350,000 clones, around 82% seen once. The material sequenced was peripheral blood. All receptors derive from a human donor with COVID-19, enrolled during active disease. The donor label of this sample is uncertain.

This clone has a handful of counts. CDR3 sequence reads: CASSPSPGSSSYNSPLHF. The CDR3, as DNA: TGTGCCAGCAGTCCGTCCCCGGGATCGAGCTCCTATAATTCACCCCTCCACTTT. The genes are TRBV6-6 and TRBJ1-6; D is undetermined. Germline CDR1 is MNHNY and CDR2 is SVGAGI (reference sequence). This CDR3 has 18 amino acids. V lost 5 bases, J lost 0 bases, and 17 bases lay in between.

The chain carries TRBV28 and TRBJ1-1; TRBD1 matches at 8 bases. Germline CDR1 and CDR2: MDHEN and SYDVKM. The V segment lost 4 bases and the J segment 4 bases; nucleotides outside the gene matches: 5. The CDR3 totals 14 residues. The CDR3 sequence: CASSSTGVITEAFF. CDR3 nucleotides: TGTGCCAGCAGTTCGACAGGGGTGATCACTGAAGCTTTCTTT.

The rearrangement links TRBV24-1 to TRBJ2-2, with D possibly being TRBD1 (6 bases). Trimming removed 7 bases from V and 2 bases from J, with 10 bases in between. CDR3 length: 14 residues. The V gene's germline CDR1 is KGHDR and CDR2 SFDVKD. The CDR3 loop is CATSPQGNTGELFF. The CDR3 DNA reads TGTGCCACCAGCCCACAGGGTAACACCGGGGAGCTGTTTTTT.

This chain connects TRBV7-6 to TRBJ2-5; D is unclear. The V end was cut by 1 base, the J end by 1 base, with 10 bases between. Germline CDR1 and CDR2: SGHVS and FNYEAQ. This CDR3 contains 15 residues. The DNA of the CDR3 is TGTGCCAGCAGCTTAGGGAGCTTTGGCCAAGAGACCCAGTACTTC. This sequence encodes CASSLGSFGQETQYF.

The CDR3 bases are TGTGCCAGCAGTTTGGTGACTAGCGAACCTTACAATGAGCAGTTCTTC. Residues: CASSLVTSEPYNEQFF. The chain is built from TRBV28 and TRBJ2-1; 8 positions match TRBD2. Germline values: CDR1 MDHEN, CDR2 SYDVKM. The CDR3 runs to 16 residues. Trimming cost V 3 bases and J 4 bases; bases outside gene matches: 8.

CDR3: CASSPSAGSYEQYF. The CDR3 nucleotides read TGTGCCAGCTCACCCTCGGCAGGGTCCTACGAGCAGTACTTC. The genes are TRBV18 and TRBJ2-7; TRBD1 might be the D (5 bases). The CDR3 length is 14 residues. Per germline, CDR1 KGHSH and CDR2 LQKENI. Trimming removed 3 bases at V and 1 base at J, with 10 bases between.

The gene calls are TRBV30 and TRBJ2-1, with 10 positions matching TRBD2. Germline V gives CDR1 GTSNPN, CDR2 SVGIG (reference sequence). J lost 5 bases, V lost 0 bases, and 7 bases had no gene match. The CDR3 covers 16 residues. CDR3 loop: CAWSVLLAGDHNEQFF. Written as DNA, the CDR3 is TGTGCCTGGAGTGTACTTCTAGCGGGAGACCACAATGAGCAGTTCTTC.

This chain connects TRBV11-2 to TRBJ2-2; 8 positions agree with TRBD1. Germline values: CDR1 SGHAT, CDR2 FQNNGV. After removal of 5 bases from V and 6 bases from J, the junction contained 8 bases not matched to a gene. The CDR3 length is 15 residues. Written as DNA, the CDR3 is TGTGCCAGCAGCCCGCGACAGGGGCGGGCCGGGGAGCTGTTTTTT. Protein: CASSPRQGRAGELFF.

Here the CDR3 DNA reads TGTGCCAGCAGGCCTGGGGGGGGGACTAATGAAAAACTGTTTTTT. It specifies CASRPGGGTNEKLFF. The gene calls are TRBV6-5 and TRBJ1-4; D is perhaps TRBD1 (5 bases). V dropped 6 bases and J dropped 2 bases, with 13 bases sitting between them. CDR1 MNHEY and CDR2 SVGAGI come from the germline V gene. The CDR3 spans 15 residues.

This clone was detected a few times. The chain uses TRBV5-1 and TRBJ1-4, with TRBD1 matching over 8 bases. The germline V gene has CDR1 SGHRS and CDR2 YFSETQ. Unmatched junction bases numbered 10, after V lost 4 bases and J lost 11 bases. The CDR3 runs to 14 residues. The CDR3 bases are TGCGCCAGCAGCCTAAGGGACAGGTCCGGTAAACTGTTTTTT. Its protein is CASSLRDRSGKLFF.

This clone was picked up one time. This chain connects TRBV6-1 to TRBJ1-5; possible D gene TRBD1, 5 bases. V lost 3 bases, J lost 2 bases, and 14 bases lay in between. Germline loops: CDR1 MNHNS, CDR2 SASEGT. This CDR3 contains 16 residues. The CDR3, as DNA: TGTGCCAGCAGTGACGAATCAGGGATAGGCAATCAGCCCCAGCATTTT. The encoded protein is CASSDESGIGNQPQHF.

The genes are TRBV2 and TRBJ2-6, with TRBD2 as a possible D gene (6 bases). This CDR3 region has 18 residues. Germline assignment: CDR1 SNHLY and CDR2 FYNNEI. Trimming took off 6 bases at V and 4 bases at J, with 22 bases between the two ends. The CDR3 loop is CASRRVPGLVRGANVLTF. CDR3 bases: TGTGCCAGCAGACGGGTCCCGGGACTGGTACGGGGGGCCAACGTCCTGACTTTC.

The chain combines TRBV3-1 (or the pseudogene TRBV3-2) with TRBJ1-5; TRBD1 agrees at 10 bases. Germline lookup yields CDR1 LGHDT and CDR2 YNNKEL (reference sequence). This CDR3 is built from 15 residues. V lost 1 base to trimming and J lost 5 bases; unmatched junction nucleotides: 2. CDR3: CASSQADRGDQPQHF. The DNA for the CDR3 is TGTGCCAGCAGCCAAGCGGACAGGGGGGATCAGCCCCAGCATTTT.

The chain links TRBV18 to TRBJ2-2; D possibly corresponds to TRBD1 (6 bases). Trimming removed 6 bases from V and 3 bases from J, with 11 bases in between. Germline loops: CDR1 KGHSH, CDR2 LQKENI. The CDR3 is 14 residues long. The chain's CDR3 is CASSGTPDTGELFF. The CDR3 bases are TGTGCCAGCTCCGGGACACCGGACACCGGGGAGCTGTTTTTT. Based on the CDR3 plus reference TRBV18 and TRBJ2-2, the full variable domain is NAGVMQNPRHLVRRRGQEARLRCSPMKGHSHVYWYRQLPEEGLKFMVYLQKENIIDESGMPKERFSAEFPKEGPSILRIQQVVRGDSAAYFCASSGTPDTGELFFGEGSRLTVL.

The chain combines TRBV7-3 with TRBJ2-1; 16 nucleotides line up with TRBD2. This CDR3 spans 16 amino acids. Trimming took 4 bases from V and 9 from J; bases not matched to a gene: 6. Germline V gives CDR1 SGHTA, CDR2 FQGTGA. The CDR3 is CASSSEGTSGRAEQFF. The DNA of the CDR3 is TGTGCCAGCAGCTCCGAAGGGACTAGCGGGAGGGCTGAGCAGTTCTTC.

The chain joins TRBV5-1 to TRBJ2-1; 13 bases line up with TRBD2. The CDR3 spans 15 residues. Germline assignment: CDR1 SGHRS and CDR2 YFSETQ. V lost 0 bases, J lost 6 bases, and 0 bases stayed unmatched. CDR3 region: CASSLGLAGGNEQFF. CDR3 DNA: TGCGCCAGCAGCTTGGGACTAGCGGGAGGCAATGAGCAGTTCTTC.

The rearrangement uses TRBV2 and TRBJ1-4; D not resolved. The CDR3 totals 14 residues. Per the germline V gene, CDR1 is SNHLY and CDR2 is FYNNEI. Deletions cut 10 bases from V and 7 bases from J, with 19 bases between. CDR3 in DNA: TGTGCCAACGCCCAAGACTCTAACGGTGAAAAACTGTTTTTT. This codes for CANAQDSNGEKLFF. Full variable domain (rest looked up from reference TRBV2 and TRBJ1-4): EPEVTQTPSHQVTQMGQEVILRCVPISNHLYFYWYRQILGQKVEFLVSFYNNEISEKSEIFDDQFSVERPDGSNFTLKIRSTKLEDSAMYFCANAQDSNGEKLFFGSGTQLSVL.

The rearrangement uses TRBV3-1 (or the pseudogene TRBV3-2) and TRBJ2-1; 8 nucleotides align to TRBD2. The V segment lost 2 bases and the J segment 0 bases; nucleotides outside the gene matches: 6. The CDR3 is 17 residues long. The V gene's germline CDR1 is LGHDT and CDR2 YNNKEL (reference sequence). As DNA, the CDR3 is TGTGCCAGCAGCCAACCTTTGAGCGGGAGCTCCTACAATGAGCAGTTCTTC. Translation: CASSQPLSGSSYNEQFF.

The rearrangement links TRBV19 to TRBJ1-5, with 8 bases matching TRBD1. This CDR3 is 16 amino acids long. V shed 2 bases and J 5 bases; nucleotides not matched to a gene: 8. CDR1 and CDR2 from the germline V gene are LNHDA and SQIVND (reference sequence). The CDR3 sequence is CASSIRGQGAYQPQHF. The DNA of the CDR3 is TGTGCCAGTAGTATACGAGGTCAGGGGGCCTATCAGCCCCAGCATTTT. The entire variable domain, with the rest obtained from reference TRBV19 and TRBJ1-5, is as follows: DGGITQSPKYLFRKEGQNVTLSCEQNLNHDAMYWYRQDPGQGLRLIYYSQIVNDFQKGDIAEGYSVSREKKESFPLTVTSAQKNPTAFYLCASSIRGQGAYQPQHFGDGTRLSIL.

V and J are TRBV5-1 and TRBJ2-7; TRBD2 might be the D (5 bases). Trimming cost V 2 bases and J 5 bases, with 11 bases left between them. This CDR3 is 13 amino acids long. The V gene's germline CDR1 is SGHRS and CDR2 YFSETQ. The CDR3 here is CASSFFLRDEQYF. DNA for the CDR3: TGCGCCAGCAGCTTTTTTTTGAGGGACGAGCAGTACTTC.

The J gene is TRBJ2-2, the V gene TRBV7-3; a weak D match, TRBD2 (6 bases). The length of the CDR3 is 15 residues. Trimming removed 2 bases at V and 7 bases at J, with 14 bases between. In germline, CDR1 is SGHTA, CDR2 FQGTGA. CDR3: CASSLSTGAVGELFF. The CDR3, as DNA: TGTGCCAGCAGCTTATCTACGGGAGCGGTCGGGGAGCTGTTTTTT.

The chain joins TRBV7-2 to TRBJ1-1, with 9 positions matching TRBD1. The length of the CDR3 is 15 residues. V shed 1 base and J 4 bases; nucleotides not matched to a gene: 4. CDR1 is SGHTA and CDR2 is FQGNSA in the germline V gene. CDR3 amino acids: CASSLGGQGVTEAFF. CDR3 DNA: TGTGCCAGCAGCTTAGGGGGACAGGGCGTCACTGAAGCTTTCTTT.